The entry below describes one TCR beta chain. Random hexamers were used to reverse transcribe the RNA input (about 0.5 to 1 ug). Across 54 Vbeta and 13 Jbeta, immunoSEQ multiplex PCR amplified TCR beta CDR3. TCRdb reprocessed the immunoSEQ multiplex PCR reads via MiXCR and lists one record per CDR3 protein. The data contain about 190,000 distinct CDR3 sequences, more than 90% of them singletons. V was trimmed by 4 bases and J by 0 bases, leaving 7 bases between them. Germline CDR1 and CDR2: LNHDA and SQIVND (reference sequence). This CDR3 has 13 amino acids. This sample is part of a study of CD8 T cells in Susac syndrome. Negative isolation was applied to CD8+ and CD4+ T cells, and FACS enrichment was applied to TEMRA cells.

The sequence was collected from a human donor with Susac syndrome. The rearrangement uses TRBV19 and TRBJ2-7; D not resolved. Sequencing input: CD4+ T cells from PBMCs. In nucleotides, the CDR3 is TGTGCCAGTAGTACCTACAACTCCTACGAGCAGTACTTC. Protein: CASSTYNSYEQYF.